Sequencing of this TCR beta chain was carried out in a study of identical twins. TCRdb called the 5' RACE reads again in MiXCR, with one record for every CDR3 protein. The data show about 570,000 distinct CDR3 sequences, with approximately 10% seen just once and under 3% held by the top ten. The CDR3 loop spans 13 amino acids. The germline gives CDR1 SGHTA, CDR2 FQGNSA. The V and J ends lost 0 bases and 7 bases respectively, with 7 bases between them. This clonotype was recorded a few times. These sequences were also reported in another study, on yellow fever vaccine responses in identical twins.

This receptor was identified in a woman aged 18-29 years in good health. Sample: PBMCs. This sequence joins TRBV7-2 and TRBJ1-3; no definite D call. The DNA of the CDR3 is TGTGCCAGCAGCTTAGCGCGTGTGAACACCATATATTTT. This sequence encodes CASSLARVNTIYF.